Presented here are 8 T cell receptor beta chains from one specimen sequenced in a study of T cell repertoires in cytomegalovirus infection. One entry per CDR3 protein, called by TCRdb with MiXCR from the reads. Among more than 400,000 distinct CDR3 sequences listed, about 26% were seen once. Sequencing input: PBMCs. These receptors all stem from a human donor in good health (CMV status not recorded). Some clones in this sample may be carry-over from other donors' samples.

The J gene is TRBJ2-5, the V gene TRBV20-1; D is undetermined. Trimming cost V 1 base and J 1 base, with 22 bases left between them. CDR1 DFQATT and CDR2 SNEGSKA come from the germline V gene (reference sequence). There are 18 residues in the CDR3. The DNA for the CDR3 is TGCAGTGCTAGAGTGGCGCTAACGGGCCCCGGACGCCAAGAGACCCAGTACTTC. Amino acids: CSARVALTGPGRQETQYF.

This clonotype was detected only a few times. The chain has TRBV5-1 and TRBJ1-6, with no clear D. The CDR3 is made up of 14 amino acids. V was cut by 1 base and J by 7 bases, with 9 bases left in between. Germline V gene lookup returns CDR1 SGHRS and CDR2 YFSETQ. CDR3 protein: CASSLNMGNSPLHF. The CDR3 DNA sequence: TGCGCCAGCAGCTTGAACATGGGCAATTCACCCCTCCACTTT.

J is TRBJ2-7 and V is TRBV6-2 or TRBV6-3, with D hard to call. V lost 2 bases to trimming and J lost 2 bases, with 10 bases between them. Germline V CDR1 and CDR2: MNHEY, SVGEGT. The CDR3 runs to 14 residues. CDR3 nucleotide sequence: TGTGCCAGCAGTTACGGTCACCCCGCCTACGAGCAGTACGTC. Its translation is CASSYGHPAYEQYV.

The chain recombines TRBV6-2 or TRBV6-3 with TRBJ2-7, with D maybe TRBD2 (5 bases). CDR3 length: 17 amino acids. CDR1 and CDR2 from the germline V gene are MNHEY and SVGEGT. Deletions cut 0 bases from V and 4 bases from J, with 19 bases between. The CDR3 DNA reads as TGTGCCAGCAGTTACTCGATCGGGGATATAGAAGATTACGAGCAGTACTTC. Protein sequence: CASSYSIGDIEDYEQYF.

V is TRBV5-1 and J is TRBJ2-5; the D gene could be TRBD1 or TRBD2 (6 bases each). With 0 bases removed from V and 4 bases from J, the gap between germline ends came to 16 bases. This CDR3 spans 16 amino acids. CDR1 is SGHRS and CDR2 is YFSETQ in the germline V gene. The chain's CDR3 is CASSLGSGASGETQYF. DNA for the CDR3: TGCGCCAGCAGCTTGGGGTCGGGGGCAAGTGGAGAGACCCAGTACTTC.

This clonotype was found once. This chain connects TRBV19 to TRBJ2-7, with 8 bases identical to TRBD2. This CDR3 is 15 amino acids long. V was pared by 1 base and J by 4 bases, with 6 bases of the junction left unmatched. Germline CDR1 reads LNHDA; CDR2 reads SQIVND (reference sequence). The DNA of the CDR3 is TGTGCCAGTAGTATAGCTGGTAGCGGGATTTACGAGCAGTACTTC. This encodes CASSIAGSGIYEQYF.

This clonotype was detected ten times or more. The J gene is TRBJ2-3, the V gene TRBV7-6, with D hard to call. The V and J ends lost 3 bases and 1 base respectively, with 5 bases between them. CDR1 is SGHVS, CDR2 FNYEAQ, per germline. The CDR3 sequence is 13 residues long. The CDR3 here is CASSFLGTDTQYF. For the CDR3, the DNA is TGTGCCAGCAGCTTCCTGGGCACAGATACGCAGTATTTT.

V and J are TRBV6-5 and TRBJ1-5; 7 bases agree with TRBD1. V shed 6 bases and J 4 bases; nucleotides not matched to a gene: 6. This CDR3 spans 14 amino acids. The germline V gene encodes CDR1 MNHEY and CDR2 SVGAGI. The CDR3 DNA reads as TGTGCCAGCAGGCCGGGACAGACTAATCAGCCCCAGCATTTT. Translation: CASRPGQTNQPQHF.